What follows is one T cell receptor (beta chain) and its context. Its antigen is not yet known. Base qualities were left out, and no much larger clone turns up one base away. There are 14 amino acids in the CDR3, from cysteine to phenylalanine inclusive. The retained sequence is limited to the CDR3, 42 bases, with the frame set at the first base. The trim is 6 bases for V and 1 base for J, with a gap of 7 bases between the germline ends. The germline V gene (reference sequence) specifies MNHEY as CDR1 and SMNVEV as CDR2. This specimen's time point label, per the study, means: 12 months on ibrutinib. For TCR beta library preparation, about 2 micrograms of genomic DNA were extracted from the cryopreserved PBMCs. High-throughput TCR beta sequencing was performed on longitudinal blood samples from CLL patients receiving ibrutinib monotherapy. The patients took part in an open-label, single-center phase 2 trial of ibrutinib monotherapy.

These data originate in a study of cytotoxic CD8 clonotypes in ibrutinib-treated CLL (dated by TCRdb to 2020 to 2023). Context from the whole study: The cohort included around 16 treatment-naive and fewer than 12 relapsed/refractory patients; about 18 were IGHV unmutated. On average, each sample yielded around 250,000 productive templates and about 95,000 productive rearrangements. All remission and progressive disease samples were collected while patients were still receiving ibrutinib. Of the 70 to 90 people in the trial, 26 had longitudinal samples available. Response samples were obtained after a median of 12 months of treatment, with a range of about 6 to 36 months. Cryopreserved peripheral blood mononuclear cells were collected at three points: before therapy, at response, and at either sustained remission or disease progression. Responses were partial in roughly 24 patients and complete in 2; after median about 63 months follow-up, about 14 stayed in remission and roughly twelve progressed. Here is what the overall study found, with its caveats: Public clonotypes were rare and either shrank or stayed stable during treatment, and the rise in clonality at ibrutinib response reflected expansion of private clonotypes. Clonality rose at ibrutinib response, remained stable during sustained remission, and dropped back toward baseline at progression. Baseline clonality was found to be higher than that of age-matched healthy donors and was strongly correlated with circulating CD8+ T-cell counts. Sustained-remission and progressing patients did not have matched sampling times, and lymph node repertoires were not examined.

Each clonotype received, on average, 10x coverage in deep resolution sequencing performed on a MiSeq, where the target depth lay between 1 in 1 million and 1 in 200,000 T cells. The immunoSEQ hsTCRB Kit was used to generate TCR beta libraries. The paper's data handling went like this. ImmunoSEQ Data Assistant and ImmunoSEQ Analyzer were used for data analysis, and V, D and J genes were assigned according to IMGT definitions. Clonality, which ranges from 0 to 1, was calculated as one minus the normalized Shannon entropy of productive rearrangement frequencies. Only overrepresented clonotypes making up at least 0.05% of each patient's repertoire were included in the public clonotype analysis. Approximately 12 age-matched healthy donor repertoires from immuneACCESS were used as controls for clonality. TCRdb obtained this table from immuneACCESS and retained in-frame rearrangements with V and J assigned. These tables miss some clones; where compared with another copy, unresolved V genes account for less than half of the shortfall, and the remainder is unexplained. V, J and clone size were drawn from that table, and D and trimming were deduced from the DNA. Present in this sample are tens of thousands of clones, around nine tenths of which were seen just once. The ten largest clones add up to around 3.1% of the sample.

The sequence is built from TRBV27 and TRBJ2-6, and possibly TRBD1, on 6 matching bases. This sequence was found in a human donor with chronic lymphocytic leukemia. Specimen: PBMCs, collected after 12 months of ibrutinib treatment. The CDR3 region reads CASRGGSGANVLTF. The DNA is TGTGCCAGCAGAGGGGGTTCTGGGGCCAACGTCCTGACTTTC.